This entry lists 13 T cell receptor beta chains sequenced from one sample in a study of T cell changes during pregnancy in multiple sclerosis. Sequencing used immunoSEQ multiplex PCR; TCRdb keeps in-frame clones, though not all of them. The data show around 48,000 clones, with 80% to 90% seen just once and 1% to 1.5% held by the top ten. Sequencing was performed on CD4+ T cells from peripheral blood mononuclear cells, taken in the second trimester of pregnancy. The receptors derive from a female donor with multiple sclerosis, enrolled in a pregnancy study.

This clone has just one count. J is TRBJ2-5 and V is TRBV27, with 7 bases identical to TRBD2. V shed 2 bases, J shed 5 bases, and the junction held 11 bases outside the gene matches. The CDR3 covers 16 residues. Per germline, CDR1 MNHEY and CDR2 SMNVEV (reference sequence). CDR3 DNA sequence: TGTGCCAGCAGTTTAGAACCCAGGACTAGGTCGGAGACCCAGTACTTC. Protein product: CASSLEPRTRSETQYF.

V and J are TRBV18 and TRBJ2-3, with 7 positions matching TRBD1. The CDR3 is made up of 15 amino acids. Germline-derived CDR1 and CDR2 are KGHSH and LQKENI. The V segment lost 6 bases and the J segment 2 bases; nucleotides outside the gene matches: 8. The CDR3 nucleotides are TGTGCCAGCTCGCTGTCGACAGGGAACACAGATACGCAGTATTTT. This gives the protein CASSLSTGNTDTQYF.

This clone showed up just once. This chain links TRBV5-1 with TRBJ2-7; 12 bases agree with TRBD2. J lost 1 base, V lost 0 bases, and 2 bases had no gene match. Germline V gene data show CDR1 as SGHRS and CDR2 as YFSETQ. The CDR3 contains 16 residues. The CDR3 region is CASSLGLAGDSYEQYF. As DNA, the CDR3 is TGCGCCAGCAGCTTGGGACTAGCGGGAGATTCCTACGAGCAGTACTTC. Full variable domain (missing parts from reference TRBV5-1 and TRBJ2-7): KAGVTQTPRYLIKTRGQQVTLSCSPISGHRSVSWYQQTPGQGLQFLFEYFSETQRNKGNFPGRFSGRQFSNSRSEMNVSTLELGDSALYLCASSLGLAGDSYEQYFGPGTRLTVT.

The V and J genes are TRBV27 and TRBJ2-1; 9 bases are shared with TRBD2. CDR3 length: 18 amino acids. J lost 0 bases, V lost 7 bases, and 13 bases had no gene match. From germline, CDR1 is MNHEY and CDR2 SMNVEV (reference sequence). The CDR3 sequence: CASTRQMVAGASYNEQFF. CDR3 nucleotide sequence: TGTGCCAGCACCAGGCAAATGGTAGCGGGGGCCTCCTACAATGAGCAGTTCTTC.

The rearrangement uses TRBV5-1 and TRBJ2-1; a possible D gene is TRBD2 (5 bases). Trimming stripped 0 bases from V and 6 bases from J, with 19 bases between. The CDR3 is 17 residues long. Per germline, CDR1 SGHRS and CDR2 YFSETQ. CDR3 loop: CASSLALASRTANEQFF. The CDR3 bases are TGCGCCAGCAGCTTGGCCCTAGCTTCCCGGACGGCCAATGAGCAGTTCTTC.

This chain joins TRBV18 and TRBJ2-3, with D possibly matching TRBD1 (6 bases). This CDR3 region has 14 residues. Trimming shortened V by 8 bases and J by 5 bases, and 17 bases separated the two germline ends. CDR1 and CDR2 from the germline V gene are KGHSH and LQKENI. CDR3 protein: CASNRESGEDTQYF. CDR3 bases: TGTGCCAGCAACAGGGAATCGGGTGAAGATACGCAGTATTTT.

The chain recombines TRBV5-1 with TRBJ2-7; D unresolved. Germline values: CDR1 SGHRS, CDR2 YFSETQ. V lost 4 bases to trimming and J lost 4 bases, with 12 bases between them. This CDR3 is built from 13 residues. The CDR3 bases are TGCGCCAGCAGCCATCCCGACACATACGAGCAGTACTTC. Amino acids: CASSHPDTYEQYF.

The chain employs TRBV5-1 and TRBJ2-2; a weak D match, TRBD1 (6 bases). V was trimmed by 4 bases and J by 4 bases, leaving 14 bases between them. Germline assignment: CDR1 SGHRS and CDR2 YFSETQ. There are 15 residues in the CDR3. The DNA of the CDR3 is TGCGCCAGCAGCATACGGACAGAGAGCACCGGGGAGCTGTTTTTT. Amino acids: CASSIRTESTGELFF.

The gene calls are TRBV7-2 and TRBJ1-2, with D maybe TRBD1 (6 bases). Germline loops: CDR1 SGHTA, CDR2 FQGNSA. The CDR3 loop spans 12 amino acids. Trimming removed 2 bases from V and 6 bases from J, with 7 bases in between. CDR3 DNA: TGTGCCAGCAGCTTAACAGGGAATGGCTACACCTTC. Protein sequence: CASSLTGNGYTF.

The chain employs TRBV28 and TRBJ1-1, with 9 nucleotides matching TRBD1. This CDR3 comprises 15 residues. Germline V gene data show CDR1 as MDHEN and CDR2 as SYDVKM. J lost 3 bases, V lost 3 bases, and 5 bases had no gene match. The CDR3 spells CASSFWTGEDTEAFF. For the CDR3, the DNA is TGTGCCAGCAGTTTTTGGACAGGGGAGGACACTGAAGCTTTCTTT.

The V call is TRBV9, the J call TRBJ2-1; TRBD2 aligns across 13 bases. J gave up 4 bases and V 3 bases, and 10 bases lay outside the gene matches. The V gene's germline CDR1 is SGDLS and CDR2 YYNGEE. This CDR3 spans 18 amino acids. As DNA, the CDR3 is TGTGCCAGCAGCGATCAACTGAGGACTAGCGGGAGTTACAATGAGCAGTTCTTC. Amino acid sequence: CASSDQLRTSGSYNEQFF. The full variable domain, completed using reference TRBV9 and TRBJ2-1, is DSGVTQTPKHLITATGQRVTLRCSPRSGDLSVYWYQQSLDQGLQFLIQYYNGEERAKGNILERFSAQQFPDLHSELNLSSLELGDSALYFCASSDQLRTSGSYNEQFFGPGTRLTVL.

The V call is TRBV11-3, the J call TRBJ2-3; 10 bases fit TRBD2. This CDR3 contains 15 residues. The V and J ends lost 2 bases and 5 bases, in that order; junction bases with no gene match: 4. Germline loops: CDR1 SGHNT, CDR2 YENEEA. The CDR3 here is CASSLSSGSVDTQYF. The CDR3 bases are TGTGCCAGCAGCTTATCTAGCGGGAGTGTAGATACGCAGTATTTT.

J is TRBJ2-5 and V is TRBV9; the D gene is possibly TRBD2 (6 bases). This CDR3 contains 15 residues. Trimming left V 2 bases short and J 5 bases short, with 16 bases between. Germline-derived CDR1 and CDR2 are SGDLS and YYNGEE. This chain's CDR3 is CASSVLGTPLETQYF. In nucleotides, the CDR3 is TGTGCCAGCAGCGTCCTCGGGACTCCCCTGGAGACCCAGTACTTC.